This TCR beta chain derives from a study of blood T cell repertoires in COVID-19. Across the study: COVID-19 samples from acute and convalescent phases originated in the United States, Italy and Spain. T cells, B-cell-depleted T cells, or PBMCs supplied cDNA or gDNA.

This clone was counted a single time. Per the authors' pipeline: Counts of nucleated cells, estimated from reference gene primer amplification, were obtained. Only in-frame clones appear in the TCRdb table, and some are missing; sequencing was by immunoSEQ multiplex PCR. The D gene and trimming were derived from the DNA, and the V and J assignments and clone size from that table. The sample yields approximately 46,000 clones, 90% seen once. CDR1 is SGHAT and CDR2 is FQDESV in the germline V gene (reference sequence). Trimming removed 1 base at V and 6 bases at J, with 10 bases between. The CDR3 totals 15 residues.

The clonotype comes from a man in his fifties or sixties with active COVID-19. V is TRBV11-1 and J is TRBJ1-6; D perhaps matches TRBD1 (5 bases). The source material was peripheral blood. This chain's CDR3 is CASSLDDSFNSPLHF. The CDR3 coding sequence is TGTGCCAGCAGCTTAGACGACAGCTTTAATTCACCCCTCCACTTT.